These 19 T cell receptor beta chains were all obtained from the same sample, sequenced in a study of control samples from healthy donors and cancer patients. The repertoire was sequenced with immunoSEQ multiplex PCR; TCRdb's copy has only in-frame clones and lacks some. This listing includes about 210,000 clones. The sequenced sample was blood. The origin of the receptors is a woman in her thirties in good health.

The chain uses TRBV11-3 and TRBJ2-2; 7 nucleotides match TRBD1. CDR3 size: 16 residues. J lost 0 bases, V lost 5 bases, and 6 bases had no gene match. Germline loops: CDR1 SGHNT, CDR2 YENEEA. The CDR3 loop reads CASSPTQGANTGELFF. In DNA, the CDR3 is TGTGCCAGCAGCCCAACCCAGGGGGCGAACACCGGGGAGCTGTTTTTT. The variable domain in full, with the rest retrieved from reference TRBV11-3 and TRBJ2-2, is EAGVVQSPRYKIIEKKQPVAFWCNPISGHNTLYWYLQNLGQGPELLIRYENEEAVDDSQLPKDRFSAERLKGVDSTLKIQPAELGDSAVYLCASSPTQGANTGELFFGEGSRLTVL.

The gene calls are TRBV3-1 (or the pseudogene TRBV3-2) and TRBJ2-1; 9 bases align to TRBD2. Looked up from germline, CDR1 is LGHDT and CDR2 is YNNKEL (reference sequence). V lost 2 bases and J lost 4; bases outside the gene matches: 9. The CDR3 loop spans 17 amino acids. The CDR3 DNA reads TGTGCCAGCAGCCAACCTCACCCAGCGGGGGGATACAATGAGCAGTTCTTC. This translates into CASSQPHPAGGYNEQFF.

The chain recombines TRBV5-1 with TRBJ1-2, with 8 bases aligning to TRBD1. There are 14 residues in the CDR3. The V gene end was trimmed by 4 bases and the J gene end by 3 bases; junction bases not matched to a gene: 5. Germline assignment: CDR1 SGHRS and CDR2 YFSETQ. CDR3 sequence (DNA): TGCGCCAGCAGCGTCGGACAGGGAGACTATGGCTACACCTTC. It encodes CASSVGQGDYGYTF.

The rearrangement joins TRBV7-6 to TRBJ1-6; TRBD1 aligns across 8 bases. V lost 5 bases to trimming and J lost 7 bases; unmatched junction nucleotides: 7. CDR3 length equals 15 residues. From germline, CDR1 is SGHVS and CDR2 FNYEAQ. The CDR3 loop is CASSASGGVNSPLHF. As DNA, the CDR3 is TGTGCCAGCAGCGCCTCAGGGGGCGTGAATTCACCCCTCCACTTT.

This chain joins TRBV6-5 and TRBJ1-1, with 7 bases aligning to TRBD1. The germline CDR1 and CDR2 sequences are MNHEY and SVGAGI. J was trimmed by 8 bases and V by 6 bases; bases with no gene match: 15. CDR3 size: 15 residues. The CDR3 reads CASSLTYRGRREAFF. The CDR3 nucleotides read TGTGCCAGCAGCCTCACCTACAGGGGTAGGAGGGAAGCTTTCTTT.

The chain carries TRBV28 and TRBJ1-2; D gene ambiguous. This CDR3 region has 13 residues. Trimming removed 3 bases at V and 5 bases at J, with 10 bases between. Germline V CDR1 and CDR2: MDHEN, SYDVKM. The CDR3 region is CASSFSSLYGYTF. DNA of the CDR3: TGTGCCAGCAGTTTCAGCAGTCTTTATGGCTACACCTTC.

This chain links TRBV18 with TRBJ2-2; possibly TRBD1 for D (6 bases). There are 14 residues in the CDR3. The germline V gene encodes CDR1 KGHSH and CDR2 LQKENI. Trimming stripped 3 bases from V and 2 bases from J, with 7 bases between. CDR3 nucleotides: TGTGCCAGCTCACCGGGACAAAACACCGGGGAGCTGTTTTTT. It encodes CASSPGQNTGELFF.

The V gene is TRBV7-9, the J gene TRBJ2-3; 12 bases align to TRBD2. The ends lost 5 bases at V and 4 bases at J; junction bases unmatched: 10. This CDR3 is built from 17 residues. CDR1 is SEHNR, CDR2 FQNEAQ, per germline (reference sequence). CDR3 DNA: TGTGCCAGCAGCCAAGGGCTAGCGGGGGGGCTGTCAGATACGCAGTATTTT. Amino acids: CASSQGLAGGLSDTQYF.

The chain links TRBV4-1 to TRBJ1-3, with D tentatively TRBD1 (5 bases). Between the trimmed V and J ends, which lost 0 bases and 4 bases, there was a span of 16 bases. The CDR3 runs to 17 residues. Germline CDR1 and CDR2: MGHRA and YSYEKL. The CDR3 nucleotides are TGCGCCAGCAGCCAAGATGCGGGGCCCGATACAGGAAACACCATATATTTT. This gives the protein CASSQDAGPDTGNTIYF.

The chain links TRBV6-1 to TRBJ1-2; no clear D. The V gene lost 3 bases and the J gene lost 2 bases, with 10 bases spanning the gap. Germline V CDR1 and CDR2: MNHNS, SASEGT. This CDR3 region has 14 residues. CDR3 sequence: CASSEGTSNYGYTF. The DNA of the CDR3 is TGTGCCAGCAGTGAGGGCACCTCCAACTATGGCTACACCTTC.

This chain uses TRBV6-5 with TRBJ1-1; 7 nucleotides line up with TRBD1. The V gene's germline CDR1 is MNHEY and CDR2 SVGAGI. Germline trimming cut 4 bases from V and 2 bases from J; bases unmatched to any gene: 4. The CDR3 covers 14 residues. CDR3 in amino acids: CASSSDRQNTEAFF. For the CDR3, the DNA is TGTGCCAGCAGTTCGGACAGGCAAAACACTGAAGCTTTCTTT.

The chain is built from TRBV28 and TRBJ1-2, with D possibly TRBD1 on 6 matching bases. CDR1 is MDHEN and CDR2 is SYDVKM in the germline V gene. The length of the CDR3 is 13 residues. The V and J ends lost 5 bases and 5 bases respectively, with 12 bases between them. The CDR3 region is CASSAQGRYGYTF. Written as DNA, the CDR3 is TGTGCCAGCAGTGCACAGGGTAGGTATGGCTACACCTTC.

The V call is TRBV6-5, the J call TRBJ1-2; D gene unclear. CDR3 length: 13 amino acids. V lost 11 bases, J lost 1 base, and 14 bases lay in between. Germline loops: CDR1 MNHEY, CDR2 SVGAGI. CDR3 DNA: TGTGCCGTCTCCCTGGGCGGTAACTATGGCTACACCTTC. It is translated as CAVSLGGNYGYTF.

This rearrangement joins TRBV9 to TRBJ2-1; D might be TRBD2 (6 bases). CDR1 SGDLS and CDR2 YYNGEE come from the germline V gene. V gave up 0 bases and J gave up 7 bases, with 23 bases separating them. This CDR3 has 18 amino acids. Written as DNA, the CDR3 is TGTGCCAGCAGCGTAGGGGACCCGGGACTCGGAGGGCAGAATGAGCAGTTCTTC. Its translation: CASSVGDPGLGGQNEQFF.

The rearrangement joins TRBV5-1 to TRBJ2-2; D gene unclear. CDR1 is SGHRS, CDR2 YFSETQ, per germline. The CDR3 loop spans 14 amino acids. Trimming stripped 4 bases from V and 4 bases from J, with 11 bases between. The DNA of the CDR3 is TGCGCCAGCAGCGGCCGTTGGGGCACCGGGGAGCTGTTTTTT. As protein: CASSGRWGTGELFF.

The CDR3 DNA reads as TGTGCCAGCTCATCTAACAGGGGAGGGACTGAAGCTTTCTTT. Protein: CASSSNRGGTEAFF. The chain combines TRBV18 with TRBJ1-1, with 7 bases that match TRBD1. Per germline, CDR1 KGHSH and CDR2 LQKENI. The CDR3 is 14 residues long. V was clipped by 5 bases and J by 5 bases; unmatched bases: 8.

The chain employs TRBV19 and TRBJ2-7, with unresolved D. Germline CDR1 is LNHDA and CDR2 is SQIVND (reference sequence). There are 17 residues in the CDR3. V lost 7 bases to trimming and J lost 1 base, with 23 bases between them. The CDR3 loop reads CASIGRSPTRGSYEQYF. The CDR3 nucleotides are TGTGCCAGTATTGGACGGTCACCCACCAGAGGATCCTACGAGCAGTACTTC.

Turning to this clone: The sample has other DNA sequences that encode this CDR3 too. The rearrangement links TRBV5-1 to TRBJ2-7, with D possibly being TRBD2 (6 bases). The CDR3 runs 14 residues. The germline V and J ends were trimmed by 0 bases and 2 bases, with 9 bases remaining between them. From germline, CDR1 is SGHRS and CDR2 YFSETQ. CDR3 sequence reads: CASSLVGGTYEQYF. CDR3 in DNA: TGCGCCAGCAGCTTGGTCGGCGGGACCTACGAGCAGTACTTC. Full variable domain (outside the CDR3, taken from reference TRBV5-1 and TRBJ2-7): KAGVTQTPRYLIKTRGQQVTLSCSPISGHRSVSWYQQTPGQGLQFLFEYFSETQRNKGNFPGRFSGRQFSNSRSEMNVSTLELGDSALYLCASSLVGGTYEQYFGPGTRLTVT.

The genes are TRBV3-1 (or the pseudogene TRBV3-2) and TRBJ2-7, with 10 bases fitting TRBD1. The germline gives CDR1 LGHDT, CDR2 YNNKEL (reference sequence). The CDR3 sequence is 13 residues long. Trimming cost V 5 bases and J 5 bases; bases outside gene matches: 3. The CDR3 region has the DNA TGTGCCAGCAGCAGGGGGACAGGGGACGAGCAGTACTTC. Its protein product is CASSRGTGDEQYF.